The 30 T cell receptor beta chains below were found in one sample sequenced in a study of beta chain features in type 1 diabetes (dated by TCRdb to 2016 to 2019). The library was generated by the immunoSEQ multiplex PCR assay. The entire isolated RNA was reverse transcribed using the High Capacity cDNA Reverse Transcription Kit, and thus expressed TCRB transcripts were sequenced. The source is immuneACCESS, and TCRdb retained only in-frame sequences with V and J called. Part of the clones is not carried over; for the studies checked, unresolved V genes explain less than half of this, and the remainder is unexplained. Recorded for this sample are 240,000 or so clones; roughly 30% of them occurred a single time. Roughly 4% of the sample rests with the top ten. The sample was central memory CD4+ T cells from blood. The origin of the receptors is a young man in good health.

The chain is built from TRBV7-6 and TRBJ2-3; 9 bases line up with TRBD2. In germline, CDR1 is SGHVS, CDR2 FNYEAQ. This CDR3 has 16 residues. V lost 4 bases, J lost 5 bases, and 10 bases stayed unmatched. CDR3 nucleotides: TGTGCCAGCAGCTACGGAACAAAAGCGGGGGGAGATACGCAGTATTTT. Protein product: CASSYGTKAGGDTQYF.

This clone occurred a few times. This chain connects TRBV4-1 to TRBJ1-1; D remains ambiguous. Between the trimmed V and J ends, which lost 4 bases and 10 bases, there was a span of 25 bases. The length of the CDR3 is 16 residues. CDR1 and CDR2 (germline): MGHRA, YSYEKL. In nucleotides, the CDR3 is TGCGCCAGCAGCCCAGTTAACATGGGCTTCTCCGAAGGAGCTTTCTTT. Its translation: CASSPVNMGFSEGAFF.

This clone came up a few times. The V and J genes are TRBV21-1 and TRBJ2-3; the listed D gene, TRBD2, was not tested against the DNA. TRBV21-1 is classified as a pseudogene. The CDR3 loop spans 15 amino acids. CDR3 nucleotide sequence: TGTGCCAGCAGCCTGGGACTAGCTAGCACAGATACGCAGTATTTT. Translated, it gives CASSLGLASTDTQYF.

The table lists this clone with many counts. DNA of the CDR3: TGTGCCAGCAGTTTTGCGTCTGGACTAGCCTACGAGCAGTACTTC. Amino acids: CASSFASGLAYEQYF. The rearrangement joins TRBV28 to TRBJ2-7; 7 bases are shared with TRBD2. The length of the CDR3 is 15 residues. Per germline, CDR1 MDHEN and CDR2 SYDVKM. The V segment lost 3 bases and the J segment 2 bases; nucleotides outside the gene matches: 7.

The count of this clone is one. The chain employs TRBV15 and TRBJ2-5; D unresolved. The CDR3 spans 15 residues. V was trimmed by 0 bases and J by 4 bases, leaving 12 bases between them. Germline values: CDR1 LNHNV, CDR2 YYDKDF (reference sequence). As DNA, the CDR3 is TGTGCCACCAGCAGAGATCTGGAGAGAAGAGAGACCCAGTACTTC. Its translation: CATSRDLERRETQYF.

This clone was counted only a few times. This rearrangement joins TRBV9 to TRBJ1-5, with 10 bases lining up with TRBD1. This CDR3 has 15 residues. The germline gives CDR1 SGDLS, CDR2 YYNGEE. The ends lost 3 bases at V and 2 bases at J; junction bases unmatched: 2. CDR3 nucleotides: TGTGCCAGCAGCGCGGGGACAGGGGGCAATCAGCCCCAGCATTTT. It is translated as CASSAGTGGNQPQHF.

This chain uses TRBV7-2 with TRBJ1-1; 10 bases are shared with TRBD1. V lost 5 bases, J lost 10 bases, and 7 bases stayed unmatched. Germline CDR1 reads SGHTA; CDR2 reads FQGNSA. The CDR3 loop spans 13 amino acids. The chain's CDR3 is CASSMDRGFVAFF. The CDR3 DNA follows: TGTGCCAGCAGCATGGACAGGGGGTTCGTAGCTTTCTTT.

The chain employs TRBV5-4 and TRBJ2-1; 9 bases map to TRBD2. From germline, CDR1 is SGHNT and CDR2 YYREEE (reference sequence). This CDR3 is 15 amino acids long. V trimming: 1 base; J trimming: 6 bases; junction bases outside the gene matches: 5. The CDR3 sequence: CASSLSSGIGNEQFF. Written as DNA, the CDR3 is TGTGCCAGCAGCTTGTCTAGCGGGATTGGCAATGAGCAGTTCTTC.

This clone has only a few counts. The gene calls are TRBV11-2 and TRBJ2-2; D gene uncertain. The V gene lost 2 bases and the J gene lost 3 bases, with 4 bases spanning the gap. Germline CDR1 is SGHAT and CDR2 is FQNNGV. The CDR3 length is 13 residues. The CDR3 protein is CASSLKYTGELFF. Written as DNA, the CDR3 is TGTGCCAGCAGCTTAAAATACACCGGGGAGCTGTTTTTT.

This clone was observed a handful of times. V is TRBV4-3 and J is TRBJ2-1; D unresolved. This CDR3 is 11 amino acids long. Germline V CDR1 and CDR2: LGHNA, YSLEER. Trimming left V 1 base short and J 7 bases short, with 2 bases between. The CDR3 sequence: CASSQANEQFF. The CDR3 DNA is TGCGCCAGCAGCCAAGCGAATGAGCAGTTCTTC.

This clone was seen a handful of times. For the CDR3, the DNA is TGTGCCAGCAGCGTGCAGGGGGCGAGCACAGATACGCAGTATTTT. Protein: CASSVQGASTDTQYF. V gene TRBV9 combines with J gene TRBJ2-3; the match to TRBD1 covers 8 bases. This CDR3 is 15 amino acids long. CDR1 is SGDLS, CDR2 YYNGEE, per germline. The J segment lost 0 bases and the V segment lost 2 bases, leaving 2 bases of the junction unmatched.

The count of this clone is one. V and J are TRBV5-6 and TRBJ1-2; 8 nucleotides match TRBD1. The CDR3 has 15 residues. Trimming took 5 bases from V and 4 from J; bases not matched to a gene: 10. CDR1 and CDR2 (germline): SGHDT, YYEEEE. The CDR3 DNA reads TGTGCCAGCAGTCCAAGGACAGGGTGGGGCTATGGCTACACCTTC. Translated: CASSPRTGWGYGYTF.

V is TRBV7-8 and J is TRBJ2-3; 12 nucleotides align to TRBD2. With 4 bases clipped from V and 4 bases from J, the junction kept 0 bases outside the gene matches. Germline V lookup: CDR1 SGHVS, CDR2 FQNEAQ. The CDR3 totals 14 residues. The CDR3 reads CASSSSGRADTQYF. CDR3 coding DNA: TGTGCCAGCAGCTCTAGCGGGAGGGCAGATACGCAGTATTTT. The variable domain in full, completed from reference TRBV7-8 and TRBJ2-3, reads GAGVSQSPRYKVAKRGQDVALRCDPISGHVSLFWYQQALGQGPEFLTYFQNEAQLDKSGLPSDRFFAERPEGSVSTLKIQRTQQEDSAVYLCASSSSGRADTQYFGPGTRLTVL.

In this sample, this clone turned up a few times. This sequence joins TRBV30 and TRBJ1-1; D uncertain. This CDR3 comprises 13 residues. V lost 4 bases and J lost 7, with 16 bases in between. Germline CDR1 is GTSNPN and CDR2 is SVGIG (reference sequence). This chain's CDR3 is CAWTGDHWIEAFF. The CDR3 DNA follows: TGTGCCTGGACCGGGGATCACTGGATTGAAGCTTTCTTT.

V usage is TRBV20-1 and J usage is TRBJ2-1, with no clear D. The CDR3 sequence is 11 residues long. The germline V gene encodes CDR1 DFQATT and CDR2 SNEGSKA (reference sequence). V shed 1 base and J shed 8 bases, with 6 bases lying between them. The CDR3 protein is CSARVKHEQFF. CDR3 in DNA: TGCAGTGCTAGAGTAAAGCATGAGCAGTTCTTC.

This clone was counted only a few times. V usage is TRBV2 and J usage is TRBJ1-1; D unclear. The CDR3 consists of 11 residues. CDR1 is SNHLY, CDR2 FYNNEI, per germline. Trimming cost V 6 bases and J 10 bases, with 12 bases left between them. As DNA, the CDR3 is TGTGCCAGCAGGACATCCCGTGCAGCTTTCTTT. Protein product: CASRTSRAAFF.

The rearrangement joins TRBV7-9 to TRBJ1-2; D ambiguous. The CDR3 contains 14 residues. The V gene lost 1 base and the J gene lost 4 bases, with 10 bases spanning the gap. Per the germline V gene, CDR1 is SEHNR and CDR2 is FQNEAQ (reference sequence). The CDR3 nucleotides read TGTGCCAGCAGCTTAGGGGAGGGTGCCTATGGCTACACCTTC. It specifies CASSLGEGAYGYTF.

This clone ranks as medium-sized. At the DNA level, this CDR3 is encoded by other sequences in the same sample as well. This chain connects TRBV29-1 to TRBJ2-5; TRBD1 agrees at 8 bases. This CDR3 has 14 amino acids. Germline-derived CDR1 and CDR2 are SQVTM and ANQGSEA. The J segment lost 4 bases and the V segment lost 3 bases, leaving 7 bases of the junction unmatched. CDR3 sequence reads: CSVDPDRGGETQYF. The CDR3 coding sequence is TGCAGCGTTGATCCTGACAGGGGTGGAGAGACCCAGTACTTC.

The sample holds a few counts of this clone. The chain uses TRBV15 and TRBJ2-3; D uncertain. This CDR3 contains 16 residues. V lost 3 bases, J lost 1 base, and 14 bases lay in between. The germline V gene encodes CDR1 LNHNV and CDR2 YYDKDF (reference sequence). The CDR3 reads CATSSADSLGTDTQYF. The DNA for the CDR3 is TGTGCCACCAGCAGCGCCGACTCCTTGGGCACAGATACGCAGTATTTT. Full variable domain (remainder filled in from reference TRBV15 and TRBJ2-3): DAMVIQNPRYQVTQFGKPVTLSCSQTLNHNVMYWYQQKSSQAPKLLFHYYDKDFNNEADTPDNFQSRRPNTSFCFLDIRSPGLGDTAMYLCATSSADSLGTDTQYFGPGTRLTVL.

The rearrangement links TRBV7-9 to TRBJ2-1; TRBD2 aligns across 7 bases. V gave up 6 bases and J gave up 7 bases; unmatched junction bases: 18. Per the germline V gene, CDR1 is SEHNR and CDR2 is FQNEAQ (reference sequence). CDR3 size: 17 residues. The CDR3: CASRARTPSPGGNEQFF. The CDR3 DNA reads TGTGCCAGCAGGGCCCGCACACCAAGTCCCGGGGGGAATGAGCAGTTCTTC. Full variable domain (outside the CDR3, taken from reference TRBV7-9 and TRBJ2-1): DTGVSQNPRHKITKRGQNVTFRCDPISEHNRLYWYRQTLGQGPEFLTYFQNEAQLEKSRLLSDRFSAERPKGSFSTLEIQRTEQGDSAMYLCASRARTPSPGGNEQFFGPGTRLTVL.

The chain has TRBV5-1 and TRBJ1-1; perhaps TRBD1 as D (6 bases). Germline V gene sequence: CDR1 SGHRS, CDR2 YFSETQ. The CDR3 has 14 amino acids. V shed 3 bases and J shed 6 bases, with 15 bases lying between them. CDR3 residues: CASSSGQHGAEAFF. The CDR3 DNA reads as TGCGCCAGCAGCTCAGGACAGCACGGAGCTGAAGCTTTCTTT.

This clone has only a few counts. This chain joins TRBV6-1 and TRBJ2-7; tentatively, D is TRBD2 (5 bases). The CDR3 runs 16 residues. CDR1 MNHNS and CDR2 SASEGT come from the germline V gene. With 0 bases removed from V and 1 base from J, the gap between germline ends came to 13 bases. The CDR3 protein is CASSEAVQDFSYEQYF. CDR3 DNA: TGTGCCAGCAGTGAAGCGGTCCAGGACTTTTCCTACGAGCAGTACTTC.

Notes on this clone: A read error may produce the germline difference seen at one junction end. The genes are TRBV19 and TRBJ1-2; D gene uncertain. Germline loops: CDR1 LNHDA, CDR2 SQIVND (reference sequence). CDR3 length: 13 amino acids. DNA of the CDR3: TGTGCCAGTAGTATGGGATCCGGGTATGACTACACCTTC. As protein: CASSMGSGYDYTF.

The chain joins TRBV30 to TRBJ1-6; D possibly corresponds to TRBD1 (6 bases). Germline V gene sequence: CDR1 GTSNPN, CDR2 SVGIG (reference sequence). The CDR3 sequence is 12 residues long. V lost 5 bases, J lost 6 bases, and 8 bases lay in between. The CDR3 loop is CAWGQFNSPLHF. CDR3 in DNA: TGTGCCTGGGGACAGTTTAATTCACCCCTCCACTTT.

The rearrangement joins TRBV11-3 to TRBJ2-3; unclear D gene. CDR3 length equals 12 residues. Germline V gene data show CDR1 as SGHNT and CDR2 as YENEEA. V lost 2 bases and J lost 4, with 4 bases in between. The CDR3 is CASSLFSDTQYF. Written as DNA, the CDR3 is TGTGCCAGCAGCTTATTTTCAGATACGCAGTATTTT.

This clone was counted only a few times. V and J are TRBV4-1 and TRBJ2-1; unclear D gene. V lost 1 base and J lost 0, with 10 bases in between. CDR3 length: 16 amino acids. CDR1 and CDR2 (germline): MGHRA, YSYEKL. CDR3 region: CASSQGRASSYNEQFF. As DNA, the CDR3 is TGCGCCAGCAGCCAAGGTCGGGCAAGCTCCTACAATGAGCAGTTCTTC.

This chain connects TRBV5-1 to TRBJ2-1; 8 bases align to TRBD1. V trimming: 2 bases; J trimming: 9 bases; junction bases outside the gene matches: 7. CDR1 and CDR2 (germline): SGHRS, YFSETQ. This CDR3 is built from 14 residues. This CDR3 reads CASSFGPGGTEQFF. The CDR3 coding sequence is TGCGCCAGCAGCTTTGGCCCAGGGGGCACTGAGCAGTTCTTC.

As regards this clone: Relative to the germline gene, one junction end is altered; a read error may explain this. Other nucleotide sequences from this sample produce the same CDR3. The chain couples TRBV28 to TRBJ2-7, with TRBD2 identical over 10 bases. CDR1 is MDHEN and CDR2 is SYDVKM in the germline V gene. The CDR3 has 16 amino acids. CDR3: CASSSSPGLADYEQYF. The CDR3 coding sequence is TGCGCCAGCAGTTCAAGCCCCGGACTAGCGGACTACGAGCAGTACTTC.

V gene TRBV15 combines with J gene TRBJ1-3; D gene uncertain. V lost 5 bases to trimming and J lost 0 bases, with 8 bases between them. This CDR3 is built from 14 residues. Germline V gene lookup returns CDR1 LNHNV and CDR2 YYDKDF (reference sequence). The CDR3 nucleotides are TGTGCCACCAGCCTCGACCTCTCTGGAAACACCATATATTTT. Protein product: CATSLDLSGNTIYF. The full variable domain, in which reference TRBV15 and TRBJ1-3 provide the parts outside the CDR3, is DAMVIQNPRYQVTQFGKPVTLSCSQTLNHNVMYWYQQKSSQAPKLLFHYYDKDFNNEADTPDNFQSRRPNTSFCFLDIRSPGLGDTAMYLCATSLDLSGNTIYFGEGSWLTVV.

The chain employs TRBV2 and TRBJ2-7; no clear D. Per germline, CDR1 SNHLY and CDR2 FYNNEI. The length of the CDR3 is 13 residues. Trimming cost V 6 bases and J 3 bases, with 12 bases left between them. As DNA, the CDR3 is TGTGCCAGCAGCCGGACGCAGTACTACGAGCAGTACTTC. Translation gives CASSRTQYYEQYF.